The 16 T cell receptor beta chains below come from one sample, sequenced in a study of blood T cell repertoires in COVID-19. Sequencing was performed with immunoSEQ multiplex PCR; in TCRdb, only in-frame clones are kept and a portion is missing. The repertoire holds about 350,000 clones, roughly 84% seen once, with over 0.8% in the top ten. Sample: PBMCs or T cells enriched from blood (not recorded which). The receptors here all came from a woman between 25 and 40 years old who had recovered from COVID-19.

This clone was recorded only once. The chain recombines TRBV4-1 with TRBJ2-6, with D possibly TRBD1 on 5 matching bases. V was trimmed by 0 bases and J by 0 bases, leaving 15 bases between them. Germline V gene lookup returns CDR1 MGHRA and CDR2 YSYEKL. The CDR3 sequence is 19 residues long. CDR3 amino acids: CASSQDGAGLASGANVLTF. CDR3 sequence (DNA): TGCGCCAGCAGCCAAGATGGGGCAGGGCTCGCCTCTGGGGCCAACGTCCTGACTTTC.

The chain combines TRBV4-3 with TRBJ1-5; possible D gene TRBD1, 5 bases. The CDR3 runs 15 residues. The germline V gene encodes CDR1 LGHNA and CDR2 YSLEER. Between the trimmed V and J ends, which lost 1 base and 2 bases, there was a span of 9 bases. The CDR3 sequence: CASSQAQDGNQPQHF. In DNA, the CDR3 is TGCGCCAGCAGCCAAGCACAGGACGGCAATCAGCCCCAGCATTTT.

The rearrangement joins TRBV7-9 to TRBJ1-4; perhaps TRBD1 as D (6 bases). The germline gives CDR1 SEHNR, CDR2 FQNEAQ (reference sequence). Deletions cut 4 bases from V and 1 base from J, with 13 bases between. The CDR3 contains 16 residues. CDR3: CASSSTGRGTNEKLFF. Here the CDR3 DNA reads TGTGCCAGCAGCTCTACAGGGAGGGGAACTAATGAAAAACTGTTTTTT.

V and J are TRBV18 and TRBJ1-2, with D possibly being TRBD1 (6 bases). From germline, CDR1 is KGHSH and CDR2 LQKENI. Deletions cut 2 bases from V and 2 bases from J, with 18 bases between. The CDR3 consists of 17 residues. Here the CDR3 DNA reads TGTGCCAGCTCACCAACGAGACAGGTAGCCACAAACTATGGCTACACCTTC. This gives the protein CASSPTRQVATNYGYTF.

V usage is TRBV4-1 and J usage is TRBJ1-2; D remains ambiguous. The CDR3 length is 14 residues. Per germline, CDR1 MGHRA and CDR2 YSYEKL. V was pared by 1 base and J by 8 bases, with 14 bases between. The CDR3 region has the DNA TGCGCCAGCAGCCAAGTGGCGGAAGGAGAGGGCTACACCTTC. This sequence encodes CASSQVAEGEGYTF.

The rearrangement uses TRBV21-1 and TRBJ1-1; the DNA was not used to check the table's D call, TRBD1. TRBV21-1 is listed as a pseudogene. The CDR3 spans 17 residues. The CDR3 sequence: CASSKRPGQGVDTEAFF. CDR3 nucleotides: TGTGCCAGCAGCAAGCGACCGGGACAGGGGGTGGACACTGAAGCTTTCTTT.

A single count supports this clone. The chain uses TRBV11-2 and TRBJ2-2; 9 bases are a match to TRBD1. V gave up 3 bases and J gave up 3 bases; unmatched junction bases: 2. The CDR3 has 15 residues. Germline V gene sequence: CDR1 SGHAT, CDR2 FQNNGV. The chain's CDR3 is CASSLGDRDTGELFF. The CDR3, as DNA: TGTGCCAGCAGCTTGGGGGACAGGGACACCGGGGAGCTGTTTTTT. The whole variable domain, filled in from reference TRBV11-2 and TRBJ2-2, reads EAGVAQSPRYKIIEKRQSVAFWCNPISGHATLYWYQQILGQGPKLLIQFQNNGVVDDSQLPKDRFSAERLKGVDSTLKIQPAKLEDSAVYLCASSLGDRDTGELFFGEGSRLTVL.

This clone was recorded a few times. The chain recombines TRBV19 with TRBJ1-1; weak D call: TRBD1 (6 bases). Per germline, CDR1 LNHDA and CDR2 SQIVND (reference sequence). Deletions cut 3 bases from V and 2 bases from J, with 13 bases between. The CDR3 is made up of 15 amino acids. CDR3 protein: CASSMQRGANTEAFF. The CDR3 nucleotides are TGTGCCAGTAGTATGCAACGGGGGGCTAACACTGAAGCTTTCTTT. The full variable domain, completed using reference TRBV19 and TRBJ1-1, is DGGITQSPKYLFRKEGQNVTLSCEQNLNHDAMYWYRQDPGQGLRLIYYSQIVNDFQKGDIAEGYSVSREKKESFPLTVTSAQKNPTAFYLCASSMQRGANTEAFFGQGTRLTVV.

The CDR3 spells CSVLAGGGNNEQFF. In nucleotides, the CDR3 is TGCAGCGTACTAGCGGGGGGGGGCAACAATGAGCAGTTCTTC. The chain links TRBV29-1 to TRBJ2-1, with TRBD2 identical over 13 bases. After removal of 6 bases from V and 5 bases from J, the junction contained 4 bases not matched to a gene. The CDR3 extends over 14 amino acids. CDR1 and CDR2 (germline): SQVTM, ANQGSEA.

This chain connects TRBV6-6 to TRBJ2-1; 11 bases line up with TRBD2. The CDR3 extends over 19 amino acids. V was clipped by 5 bases and J by 3 bases; unmatched bases: 15. The germline gives CDR1 MNHNY, CDR2 SVGAGI (reference sequence). CDR3 loop: CASSPSLAGGLSHYNEQFF. The CDR3 DNA reads TGTGCCAGCAGTCCATCTTTAGCGGGGGGGCTCTCACACTACAATGAGCAGTTCTTC.

The chain employs TRBV7-9 and TRBJ2-7, with 11 bases aligning to TRBD1. This CDR3 comprises 16 residues. Germline assignment: CDR1 SEHNR and CDR2 FQNEAQ (reference sequence). The ends lost 2 bases at V and 3 bases at J; junction bases unmatched: 6. DNA for the CDR3: TGTGCCAGCAGCTTACTTCCCGGGACAGGGGGCTACGAGCAGTACTTC. Residues: CASSLLPGTGGYEQYF.

This clone was observed a few times. The chain is built from TRBV5-1 and TRBJ2-3; TRBD2 matches 9 bases. This CDR3 has 18 residues. After removal of 0 bases from V and 5 bases from J, the junction contained 13 bases not matched to a gene. Germline V lookup: CDR1 SGHRS, CDR2 YFSETQ. CDR3 region: CASSLAMSGGGAVDTQYF. CDR3 DNA: TGCGCCAGCAGCTTGGCGATGTCGGGCGGGGGGGCCGTAGATACGCAGTATTTT.

The V and J genes are TRBV7-2 and TRBJ1-2; D is uncertain. The V end lost 0 bases, the J end lost 5 bases, and 13 bases lay between the germline ends. The CDR3 runs to 15 residues. The germline gives CDR1 SGHTA, CDR2 FQGNSA. CDR3 amino acids: CASSLAKIGNYGYTF. CDR3 DNA sequence: TGTGCCAGCAGCTTAGCGAAAATCGGGAATTATGGCTACACCTTC.

The genes are TRBV7-2 and TRBJ1-5; tentatively, D is TRBD1 (5 bases). The CDR3 contains 13 residues. V shed 5 bases and J shed 7 bases, with 12 bases lying between them. The germline V gene encodes CDR1 SGHTA and CDR2 FQGNSA. CDR3 nucleotides: TGTGCCAGCAGCCGGTCGGGGGAACAGCCCCAGCATTTT. Residues: CASSRSGEQPQHF.

The chain employs TRBV11-2 and TRBJ1-6; D is unclear. This CDR3 has 12 residues. From germline, CDR1 is SGHAT and CDR2 FQNNGV. V was pared by 5 bases and J by 13 bases, with 12 bases between. CDR3 bases: TGTGCCAGCAGCCTAACCCGAACGCCCCTCCACTTT. This encodes CASSLTRTPLHF.

Comments on this clone: Other DNA sequences from this sample encode an identical CDR3 as well. This rearrangement joins TRBV24-1 to TRBJ2-3; no clear D gene. Trimming removed 3 bases at V and 0 bases at J, with 6 bases between. The CDR3 sequence is 14 residues long. Germline CDR1 is KGHDR and CDR2 is SFDVKD. The CDR3 protein is CATSDPRSTDTQYF. The CDR3 nucleotides are TGTGCCACCAGTGATCCGCGGAGCACAGATACGCAGTATTTT.